The 21 T cell receptor beta chains listed next were all sequenced from one sample in a study of PD-L1 blockade in urothelial cancer. Documented time point: peripheral blood 6 weeks after treatment start. Sequencing used immunoSEQ multiplex PCR; TCRdb keeps in-frame clones, though not all of them. The table lists fewer than 90,000 clones, 80% to 95% of them singletons. Sample: PBMCs, taken around atezolizumab (anti-PD-L1) treatment. Receptors originate from an elderly woman with urothelial cancer.

V and J are TRBV5-4 and TRBJ2-7; 7 nucleotides align to TRBD2. V trimming: 2 bases; J trimming: 2 bases; junction bases outside the gene matches: 4. The CDR3 runs to 14 residues. The germline CDR1 and CDR2 sequences are SGHNT and YYREEE (reference sequence). This CDR3 is CASSFVGGTYEQYF. The CDR3, as DNA: TGTGCCAGCAGCTTTGTGGGAGGGACCTACGAGCAGTACTTC.

The J gene is TRBJ2-3, the V gene TRBV10-1; 7 bases map to TRBD1. Trimming at V came to 4 bases and at J to 6 bases, leaving 4 bases not matched to a gene. The CDR3 covers 13 residues. From germline, CDR1 is WNHNN and CDR2 SYGVQD (reference sequence). The CDR3 region has the DNA TGCGCCAGCAGTGGACAGGGATCGGATACGCAGTATTTT. This codes for CASSGQGSDTQYF.

The genes are TRBV6-6 and TRBJ2-5; tentatively, D is TRBD1 (8 bases). Trimming took 10 bases from V and 5 from J, leaving 17 bases between them. Looked up from germline, CDR1 is MNHNY and CDR2 is SVGAGI (reference sequence). The CDR3 spans 13 residues. The CDR3 DNA sequence: TGTGCCACCCGGGGGGCAGGGGGCGAGACCCAGTACTTC. It encodes CATRGAGGETQYF.

This clone was detected only once. The V and J genes are TRBV25-1 and TRBJ2-5, with a tentative D call TRBD1 (6 bases). Per germline, CDR1 MGHDK and CDR2 SYGVNS. The CDR3 covers 14 residues. The V end lost 6 bases, the J end lost 0 bases, and 11 bases lay between the germline ends. CDR3 amino acids: CASSPGQNQETQYF. CDR3 in DNA: TGTGCCAGCAGCCCGGGACAAAACCAAGAGACCCAGTACTTC.

The chain carries TRBV6-1 and TRBJ2-2; 10 bases fit TRBD2. Per germline, CDR1 MNHNS and CDR2 SASEGT. The J segment lost 6 bases and the V segment lost 10 bases, leaving 11 bases of the junction unmatched. This CDR3 is built from 15 residues. CDR3 sequence (DNA): TGTGCCACCTCGGCCTCTAGCGGGAGAGCCGGGGAGCTGTTTTTT. This translates into CATSASSGRAGELFF.

The chain employs TRBV28 and TRBJ2-1, with a weak D call TRBD1 (6 bases). Germline V gene sequence: CDR1 MDHEN, CDR2 SYDVKM. Trimming removed 6 bases at V and 4 bases at J, with 22 bases between. The length of the CDR3 is 17 residues. CDR3 in DNA: TGTGCCAGCAGACAAACAGGGTCGGGAATATTTTACAATGAGCAGTTCTTC. Protein sequence: CASRQTGSGIFYNEQFF.

This clone was detected once. The rearrangement joins TRBV20-1 to TRBJ2-7; D gene uncertain. The V gene lost 6 bases and the J gene lost 2 bases, with 8 bases spanning the gap. Germline V gene sequence: CDR1 DFQATT, CDR2 SNEGSKA (reference sequence). This CDR3 comprises 11 residues. Here the CDR3 DNA reads TGCAGTGCGGCAAATGCCTACGAGCAGTACTTC. The encoded protein is CSAANAYEQYF.

The rearrangement uses TRBV27 and TRBJ2-7; D gene unclear. CDR3 length: 13 residues. Germline V gene data show CDR1 as MNHEY and CDR2 as SMNVEV (reference sequence). V was shortened by 2 bases and J by 2 bases, with 7 bases between the two germline ends. This CDR3 is CASSLGSAYEQYF. The CDR3 DNA sequence: TGTGCCAGCAGTTTAGGCAGCGCCTACGAGCAGTACTTC.

The chain is built from TRBV5-4 and TRBJ2-5; 7 bases map to TRBD2. The CDR3 extends over 17 amino acids. Per germline, CDR1 SGHNT and CDR2 YYREEE (reference sequence). V shed 3 bases and J 4 bases; nucleotides not matched to a gene: 15. The CDR3 sequence: CASSWGGSAGGLETQYF. In DNA form, the CDR3 reads TGTGCCAGCAGCTGGGGGGGTAGCGCCGGGGGGTTAGAGACCCAGTACTTC.

The chain links TRBV19 to TRBJ1-2, with 11 bases that match TRBD1. Germline V gene sequence: CDR1 LNHDA, CDR2 SQIVND (reference sequence). With V trimmed by 5 bases and J by 2 bases, 7 bases remained unmatched. The CDR3 is 16 residues long. This CDR3 is CASSGTGGSRNYGYTF. Written as DNA, the CDR3 is TGTGCCAGTAGTGGGACAGGGGGTTCGCGAAACTATGGCTACACCTTC.

This clone was found once. The CDR3 nucleotides read TGTGCCAGCAGCCGTGACAGGTACACAGATACGCAGTATTTT. It specifies CASSRDRYTDTQYF. The genes are TRBV7-3 and TRBJ2-3; maybe TRBD1 (6 bases). This CDR3 is built from 14 residues. Looked up from germline, CDR1 is SGHTA and CDR2 is FQGTGA. V shed 5 bases and J shed 2 bases, with 11 bases lying between them.

V and J are TRBV28 and TRBJ2-1, with 15 bases aligning to TRBD2. In germline, CDR1 is MDHEN, CDR2 SYDVKM. The V gene end was trimmed by 6 bases and the J gene end by 6 bases; junction bases not matched to a gene: 9. The CDR3 spans 17 residues. The CDR3 DNA is TGTGCCAGCAGCGACCGGACTAGCGGGAGGGTCAGCAATGAGCAGTTCTTC. Its protein product is CASSDRTSGRVSNEQFF. The variable domain in full, with the rest retrieved from reference TRBV28 and TRBJ2-1, is DVKVTQSSRYLVKRTGEKVFLECVQDMDHENMFWYRQDPGLGLRLIYFSYDVKMKEKGDIPEGYSVSREKKERFSLILESASTNQTSMYLCASSDRTSGRVSNEQFFGPGTRLTVL.

This clone occurred once. This sequence joins TRBV5-5 and TRBJ2-5; D not resolved. The CDR3 sequence is 13 residues long. The germline V gene has CDR1 SGHKS and CDR2 YYEKEE (reference sequence). The V end was cut by 1 base, the J end by 4 bases, with 8 bases between. DNA for the CDR3: TGTGCCAGCAGCTTGAACGGGTTAGAGACCCAGTACTTC. This gives the protein CASSLNGLETQYF.

This chain links TRBV15 with TRBJ1-1; 7 positions match TRBD1. With V trimmed by 5 bases and J by 4 bases, 10 bases remained unmatched. This CDR3 has 15 residues. Germline V gene lookup returns CDR1 LNHNV and CDR2 YYDKDF (reference sequence). DNA for the CDR3: TGTGCCACCAGCGAGATTAACAGGGGTACCACTGAAGCTTTCTTT. It encodes CATSEINRGTTEAFF.

This rearrangement joins TRBV5-6 to TRBJ1-1; D not resolved. Trimming took off 8 bases at V and 0 bases at J, with 17 bases between the two ends. Germline assignment: CDR1 SGHDT and CDR2 YYEEEE. The CDR3 consists of 15 residues. This chain's CDR3 is CASSLVAGLNTEAFF. CDR3 in DNA: TGTGCCAGTTCCTTGGTGGCAGGCCTGAACACTGAAGCTTTCTTT.

The chain uses TRBV2 and TRBJ2-3, with a possible D match to TRBD1 (6 bases). CDR3 length: 15 amino acids. Trimming took off 5 bases at V and 4 bases at J, with 16 bases between the two ends. The V gene's germline CDR1 is SNHLY and CDR2 FYNNEI. DNA for the CDR3: TGTGCCAGCAGTTCTAGGACAGCTTACTCAGATACGCAGTATTTT. Translation: CASSSRTAYSDTQYF.

V gene TRBV29-1 combines with J gene TRBJ2-7; TRBD1 matches at 7 bases. CDR3 length: 14 residues. From germline, CDR1 is SQVTM and CDR2 ANQGSEA. After removal of 6 bases from V and 1 base from J, the junction contained 9 bases not matched to a gene. This CDR3 reads CSVARTGPSYEQYF. CDR3 in DNA: TGCAGCGTCGCCCGGACAGGTCCTTCCTACGAGCAGTACTTC.

This chain connects TRBV7-2 to TRBJ1-5; D is unresolved. V was clipped by 1 base and J by 0 bases, with 4 bases between them. There are 14 residues in the CDR3. The germline gives CDR1 SGHTA, CDR2 FQGNSA. The DNA of the CDR3 is TGTGCCAGCAGCTTAGGGGCTAGCAATCAGCCCCAGCATTTT. Residues: CASSLGASNQPQHF.

The chain recombines TRBV10-3 with TRBJ2-3; 7 bases are a match to TRBD2. The junction had 6 bases not matched to a gene; V was cut back by 1 base and J by 5 bases. This CDR3 is 15 amino acids long. Germline values: CDR1 ENHRY, CDR2 SYGVKD. CDR3 loop: CAISEWEGVGDTQYF. DNA of the CDR3: TGTGCCATCAGTGAGTGGGAGGGCGTCGGAGATACGCAGTATTTT.

This chain connects TRBV4-1 to TRBJ2-7; TRBD2 matches at 8 bases. The V and J ends lost 4 bases and 6 bases, in that order; junction bases with no gene match: 8. CDR1 is MGHRA, CDR2 YSYEKL, per germline. The CDR3 sequence is 14 residues long. CDR3 sequence (DNA): TGCGCCAGCAGCCCCTTAGCGGGGACCTCCGAGCAGTACTTC. Residues: CASSPLAGTSEQYF.

V and J are TRBV5-4 and TRBJ1-1; D remains ambiguous. Germline CDR1 and CDR2: SGHNT and YYREEE (reference sequence). This CDR3 is 15 amino acids long. Trimming removed 4 bases from V and 4 bases from J, with 17 bases in between. Here the CDR3 reads CASSPQTALGTEAFF. In nucleotides, the CDR3 is TGTGCCAGCAGCCCCCAGACTGCCCTGGGCACTGAAGCTTTCTTT.